This T cell receptor (beta chain) was recorded in a study of long-term antiretroviral therapy in people with HIV. Findings and limits, study-wide: Subsequent to ART, diversity was augmented yet persisted below that of transplant donor controls.

Germline V lookup: CDR1 MGHDK, CDR2 SYGVNS. V gave up 10 bases and J gave up 12 bases, with 12 bases separating them. This CDR3 is built from 10 residues. On this clone: Its antigen is not identified.

The immunoSEQ assay was v3.0, run at survey level. Per sample, sequencing targeted roughly 40,000-55,000 T-cell genomes. The table came from immunoSEQ multiplex PCR; TCRdb's copy has only in-frame clones and leaves some out. The sample holds some 16,000 clones; around 84% are singletons and the top ten take roughly 5.6%. This clonotype was sampled from a woman aged 40 to 49 with HIV. The genes are TRBV25-1 and TRBJ1-4, with D possibly matching TRBD1 (5 bases). The sequences come from unsorted PBMCs, collected 0.5 years after starting antiretroviral therapy. The CDR3 sequence: CATESGELFF. In DNA, the CDR3 is TGTGCCACCGAATCGGGGGAACTGTTTTTT.